The T cell receptor (beta chain) described here comes from a study of neoadjuvant anti-PD-1 for oral cavity cancer. Across the whole study: Before surgery, most patients got three to four biweekly 3 mg/kg nivolumab doses. Findings and caveats of the study: Post-nivolumab, blood T cell clonality was significantly elevated in non-responders.

The protocol was immunoSEQ multiplex PCR, while the TCRdb copy is restricted to in-frame clones and leaves out a portion. Here the sample spans approximately 13,000 clones, about 74% being singletons. Stated time point: after neoadjuvant nivolumab, at surgical resection. Regarding this clone: As yet, its antigen is unknown.

The origin of this receptor is a person between 40 and 80 years old with oral cavity squamous cell carcinoma. Sequenced here: PBMCs, sampled after nivolumab (anti-PD-1) treatment.

The DNA of the CDR3 is TGTGCCACCAGCGTGGGACAGGGGAACACTGAAGCTTTCTTT. This codes for CATSVGQGNTEAFF. V and J are TRBV15 and TRBJ1-1; 9 bases are a match to TRBD1. CDR3 length: 14 amino acids. The germline CDR1 and CDR2 sequences are LNHNV and YYDKDF (reference sequence). With 5 bases clipped from V and 1 base from J, the junction kept 2 bases outside the gene matches.